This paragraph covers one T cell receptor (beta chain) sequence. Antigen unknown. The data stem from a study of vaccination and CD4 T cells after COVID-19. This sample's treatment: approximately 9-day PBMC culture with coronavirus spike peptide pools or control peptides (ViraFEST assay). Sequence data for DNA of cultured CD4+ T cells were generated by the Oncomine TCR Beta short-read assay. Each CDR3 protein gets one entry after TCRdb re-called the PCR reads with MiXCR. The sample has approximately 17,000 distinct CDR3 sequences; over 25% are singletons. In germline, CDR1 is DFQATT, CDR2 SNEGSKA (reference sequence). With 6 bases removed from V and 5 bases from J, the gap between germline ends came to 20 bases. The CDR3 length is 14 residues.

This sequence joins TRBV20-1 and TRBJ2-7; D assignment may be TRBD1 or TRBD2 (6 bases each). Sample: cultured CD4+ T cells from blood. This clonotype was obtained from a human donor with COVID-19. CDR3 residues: CSALRGDIGDEQYF. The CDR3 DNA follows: TGCAGTGCGCTTAGGGGGGATATCGGCGACGAGCAGTACTTC.